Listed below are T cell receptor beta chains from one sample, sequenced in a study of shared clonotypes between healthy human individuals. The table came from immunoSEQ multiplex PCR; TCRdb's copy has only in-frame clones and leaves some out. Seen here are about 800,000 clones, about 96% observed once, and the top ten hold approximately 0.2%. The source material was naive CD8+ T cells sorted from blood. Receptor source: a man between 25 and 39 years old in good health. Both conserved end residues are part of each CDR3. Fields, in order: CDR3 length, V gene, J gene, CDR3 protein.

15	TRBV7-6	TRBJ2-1	CASSFGQASGDEQFF
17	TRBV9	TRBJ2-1	CASSEGTSGSSYNEQFF
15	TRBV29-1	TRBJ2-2	CSVERLGQNTGELFF
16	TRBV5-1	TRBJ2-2	CASSSPGTGNTGELFF
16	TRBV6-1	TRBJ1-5	CASRERQGPLRQPQHF
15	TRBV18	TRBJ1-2	CASSPQTPPGYGYTF
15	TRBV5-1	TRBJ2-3	CASGRAETSTDTQYF
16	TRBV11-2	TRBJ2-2	CASSRTFGSNTGELFF
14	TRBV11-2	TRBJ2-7	CASSSGRGSYEQYF
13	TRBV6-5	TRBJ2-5	CASSRQGIETQYF
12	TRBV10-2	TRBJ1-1	CASSEVNTEAFF
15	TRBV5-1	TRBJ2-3	CASRRGQLNTDTQYF
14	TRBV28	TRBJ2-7	CASSPLAGTYEQYF